This T cell receptor (beta chain) stems from a study of blood T cell repertoires in COVID-19. Study-wide background: The origin of the acute and convalescent COVID-19 samples was the United States, Italy and Spain. In each case, the material was cDNA or gDNA derived from T cells, B-cell-depleted T cells, or PBMCs.

Original methodology: The authors estimated nucleated cell counts from reference gene primer amplification. Assay used: immunoSEQ multiplex PCR; TCRdb lists only in-frame clones, some missing. That table gives V, J and clone size, and the DNA gave D and trimming. Of roughly 120,000 clones in the sample, 86% were seen once. The sequence was obtained from a man aged 65 to 85 who had recovered from COVID-19. The sequenced sample was peripheral blood.

CDR3 in amino acids: CASSESPGTRSEAFF. For the CDR3, the DNA is TGTGCCAGCAGTGAAAGCCCCGGGACAAGGTCTGAAGCTTTCTTT. The V call is TRBV2, the J call TRBJ1-1; perhaps TRBD1 as D (6 bases). V gave up 2 bases and J gave up 6 bases, with 16 bases separating them. CDR3 size: 15 residues. Germline CDR1 SNHLY, CDR2 FYNNEI.